The present TCR beta chain was sequenced within a study of blood T cells in healthy people across ages (dated by TCRdb to about 2015). General notes on the study: Template switching captured roughly one uniquely barcoded TCR beta cDNA molecule per two T cells in model experiments. Using deep sequencing normalized with unique cDNA molecular identifiers, the study measured how TCR beta repertoire diversity changes with age. Using the same blood draw, the study looked at two additional independent replicas of 1 million unique cDNA reads for two donors, one aged 18 to 30 and the other aged 80 or older. Four age groups were formed from the donors: young (average 16 years), middle-aged (just under 40), aged (about 62) and long-lived (more than 75). What the work shows at the level of the full study, not this receptor alone: Because donor CMV infection status was unknown, age-related changes in expanded clonotypes were potentially confounded. Observed TCR beta diversity per million T cells fell roughly linearly with age, and a significant reduction was already apparent by age around 36. Total diversity estimates from one million sequenced T cells were considered lower bounds and underestimates. Compared with the aged group, more naive CD4+ T cells, fewer expanded clones and increased TCR diversity were shown by the long-lived group, suggesting age selection. Because profiling used bulk unsorted PBMCs, naive and antigen-experienced compartments could not be compared conclusively. There was a strong correlation between observed TCR beta diversity and the percentage of naive T cells measured by flow cytometry.

The receptor library was made with 5' RACE. The run used an Illumina HiSeq 2500. A second PCR of roughly 7 to 11 cycles was run with a J-beta primer mix and a sample-barcoded 5' primer. A template-switch 5' adaptor carrying 12 random nucleotides introduced a unique molecular identifier onto each TCR beta cDNA molecule. At least 2.5 million CDR3-containing paired-end reads were obtained from each sample. The Mint cDNA synthesis kit, primed by a TRBC-specific oligonucleotide, was used to synthesize first-strand cDNA from all RNA. Following uracil-DNA glycosylase treatment, all cDNA underwent a first 18-cycle PCR with the universal primers M1SS and BC2_uni_R. Per the original workflow: Each sample was normalized by randomly selecting 1 million high-quality reads, each carrying a distinct molecular identifier. Instead of being binned into consensus sequences, reads that shared molecular identifiers were thrown out. CDR3 identification, clonotype clustering and error correction used MiTCR with a Q25 quality threshold and the strictest error-elimination algorithm. A nonparametric unseen species model with Euler transformation was used to estimate a lower bound on total TCR beta diversity. The public reads were quality trimmed at Q25 with fastp and then assembled into clones with MiXCR by TCRdb, keeping productive beta chains. A single entry per CDR3 protein holds the most common genes and DNA from its merged rows. What appears here as the V and J calls and clone size reflects TCRdb's work, not the paper's. Here the sample has around 500,000 distinct CDR3 sequences; about 28% occur a single time. Together, the top ten hold over 3.5% of the sample.

Comment on this clonotype: There is no known antigen for this receptor. No quality values exist for individual bases; no much larger clone is one base distant.

The approximately 40 donors, aged about 6 to 100 years, were systemically healthy Caucasian individuals from Russia. Each donor gave 8.5 to 10 milliliters of peripheral blood, collected into EDTA-treated Vacutainer tubes. Ficoll-Paque density-gradient centrifugation was used to isolate PBMCs, with at least 6 million obtained per sample. Total RNA was extracted from PBMCs with Trizol reagent, with at least 6 micrograms obtained per sample. Naive CD45RAhigh/CD27high T cell percentages were measured by flow cytometry on a PBMC aliquot from every donor. CDR1 and CDR2 (SGHTA, FQGNSA) derive from the germline V gene. Reading from cysteine to phenylalanine, the CDR3 counts 15 amino acids. The sequence is cut down to CDR3 DNA, 45 bases in frame from base 1. Another study also made use of these data, one on T cells of mothers and their children. That second publication adds: The donors were nine systemically healthy Caucasian individuals, made up of three mothers and their six children. cDNA synthesis used all of the extracted RNA, with around 1.5 ug of RNA in each 15 ul reaction. In the second PCR, the M1S primer added sample barcodes and 2-4 random nucleotides. Over 9 million TCR beta CDR3 reads were obtained for each mother, and approximately 3.2 million reads were obtained for each child. Thymic selection similarly shapes TCR recombination output in related and unrelated pairs, with minor effect from inherited differences. Normalized repertoire overlap was always found to be slightly, but never significantly, higher in related mother-child pairs than in unrelated mother-child pairs. Persistent microchimeric T cell clones were not detected, at a sensitivity of approximately 100 clones per million clonotypes. In the study, deep NGS was used to compare the TCR beta repertoires of mothers and children, and features distinguishing related mother-child pairs from unrelated individuals were sought. The mean age was about 37 +/- 4 years for the mothers and approximately 11 +/- 4 years for the children. After adapter ligation was performed with NEBNext reagents, the libraries were sequenced on an Illumina HiSeq 2000 with 100+100 nt paired-end reads. To prevent cross-contamination, the mother and child libraries were prepared a month apart and were sequenced in separate runs. Each donor had between about 500,000 and 2,100,000 distinct TCR beta clonotypes identified. Naive TCR beta clonotypes were estimated from low-frequency clonotypes matched to each donor's FACS-determined naive share, without sorting.

The sequenced material came from blood. The sequence derives from a boy younger than 10 in good health. The sequence joins TRBV7-2 to TRBJ2-5, with TRBD2 identical over 12 junction bases. The assigned J gene may be wrong: the sequence end matches TRBJ2-7 better. The CDR3 has the sequence CASSVTSGRMDEQYF. The DNA sequence is given as TGTGCCAGCAGCGTAACTAGCGGGAGGATGGACGAGCAGTACTTC.